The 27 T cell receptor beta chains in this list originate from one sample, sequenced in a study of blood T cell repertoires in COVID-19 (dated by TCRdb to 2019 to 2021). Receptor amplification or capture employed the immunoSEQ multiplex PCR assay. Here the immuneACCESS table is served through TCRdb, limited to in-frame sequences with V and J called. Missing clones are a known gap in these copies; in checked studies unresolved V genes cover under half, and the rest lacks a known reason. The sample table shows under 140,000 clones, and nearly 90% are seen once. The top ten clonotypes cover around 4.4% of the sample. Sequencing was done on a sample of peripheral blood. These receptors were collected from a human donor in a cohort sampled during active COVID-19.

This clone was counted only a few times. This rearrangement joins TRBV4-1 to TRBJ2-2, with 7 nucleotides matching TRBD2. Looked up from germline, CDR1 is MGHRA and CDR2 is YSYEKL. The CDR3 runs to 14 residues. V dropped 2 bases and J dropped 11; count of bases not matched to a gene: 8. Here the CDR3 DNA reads TGCGCCAGCAGCCAACCTTCTAGCGGATCAGAGCTGTTTTTT. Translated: CASSQPSSGSELFF.

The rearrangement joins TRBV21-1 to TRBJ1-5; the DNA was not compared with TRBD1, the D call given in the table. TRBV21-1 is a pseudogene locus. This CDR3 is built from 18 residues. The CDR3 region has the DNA TGTGCCAGCAGCAAAGAGGGGGCACCGGCACTCTGTAATCAGCCCCAGCATTTT. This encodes CASSKEGAPALCNQPQHF.

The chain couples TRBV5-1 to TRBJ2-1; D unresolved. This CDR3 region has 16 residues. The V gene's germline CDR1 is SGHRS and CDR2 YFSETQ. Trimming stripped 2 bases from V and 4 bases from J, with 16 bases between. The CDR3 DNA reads TGCGCCAGCAGCTTCCCTAGAGCAAGAGGTTACAATGAGCAGTTCTTC. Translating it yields CASSFPRARGYNEQFF.

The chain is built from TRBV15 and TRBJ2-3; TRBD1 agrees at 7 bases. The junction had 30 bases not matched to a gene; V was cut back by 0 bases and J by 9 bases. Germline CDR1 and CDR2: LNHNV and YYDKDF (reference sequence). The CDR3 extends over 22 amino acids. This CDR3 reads CATSRDPTSGQKDSSPQKTQYF. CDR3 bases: TGTGCCACCAGCAGAGATCCCACCTCGGGACAGAAAGACTCCTCGCCCCAAAAAACGCAGTATTTT.

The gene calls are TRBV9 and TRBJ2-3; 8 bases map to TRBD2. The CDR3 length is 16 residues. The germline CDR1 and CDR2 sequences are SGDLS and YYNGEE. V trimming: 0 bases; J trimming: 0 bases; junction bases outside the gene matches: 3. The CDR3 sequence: CASSVAGGPSTDTQYF. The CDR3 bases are TGTGCCAGCAGCGTAGCGGGGGGGCCTAGCACAGATACGCAGTATTTT. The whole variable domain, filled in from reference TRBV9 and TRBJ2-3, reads DSGVTQTPKHLITATGQRVTLRCSPRSGDLSVYWYQQSLDQGLQFLIQYYNGEERAKGNILERFSAQQFPDLHSELNLSSLELGDSALYFCASSVAGGPSTDTQYFGPGTRLTVL.

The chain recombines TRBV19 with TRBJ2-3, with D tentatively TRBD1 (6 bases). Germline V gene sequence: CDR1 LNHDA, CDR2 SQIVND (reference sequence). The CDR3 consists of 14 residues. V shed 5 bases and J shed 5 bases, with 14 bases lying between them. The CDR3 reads CASSSYRAKDTQYF. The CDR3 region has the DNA TGTGCCAGTAGTTCGTACAGGGCTAAAGATACGCAGTATTTT.

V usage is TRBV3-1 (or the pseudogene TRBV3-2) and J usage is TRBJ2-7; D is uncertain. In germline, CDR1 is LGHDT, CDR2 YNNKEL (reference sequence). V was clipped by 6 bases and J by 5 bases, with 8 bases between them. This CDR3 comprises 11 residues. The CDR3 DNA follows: TGTGCCAGCAGTCATCGAGACGAGCAGTACTTC. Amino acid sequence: CASSHRDEQYF.

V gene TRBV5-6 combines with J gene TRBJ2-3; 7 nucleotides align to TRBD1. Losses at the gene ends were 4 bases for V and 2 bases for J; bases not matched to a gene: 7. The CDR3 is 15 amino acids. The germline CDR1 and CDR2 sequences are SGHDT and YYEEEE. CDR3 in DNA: TGTGCCAGCAGCCCGGGACAGTCCCTCACAGATACGCAGTATTTT. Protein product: CASSPGQSLTDTQYF.

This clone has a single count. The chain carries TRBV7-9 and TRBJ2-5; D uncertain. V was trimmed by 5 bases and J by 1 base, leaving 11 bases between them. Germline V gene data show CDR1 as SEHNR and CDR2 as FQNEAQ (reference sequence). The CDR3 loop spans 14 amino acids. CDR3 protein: CASSPPGSQETQYF. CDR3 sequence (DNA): TGTGCCAGCAGCCCTCCTGGCAGCCAAGAGACCCAGTACTTC. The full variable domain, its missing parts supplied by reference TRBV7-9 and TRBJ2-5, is DTGVSQNPRHKITKRGQNVTFRCDPISEHNRLYWYRQTLGQGPEFLTYFQNEAQLEKSRLLSDRFSAERPKGSFSTLEIQRTEQGDSAMYLCASSPPGSQETQYFGPGTRLLVL.

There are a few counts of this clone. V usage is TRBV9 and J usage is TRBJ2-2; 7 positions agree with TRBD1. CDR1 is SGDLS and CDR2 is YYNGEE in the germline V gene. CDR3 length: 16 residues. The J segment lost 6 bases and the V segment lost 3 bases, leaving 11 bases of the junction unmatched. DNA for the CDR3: TGTGCCAGCAGCGCCTCCGGGACAGAACCCGCCGGGGAGCTGTTTTTT. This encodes CASSASGTEPAGELFF.

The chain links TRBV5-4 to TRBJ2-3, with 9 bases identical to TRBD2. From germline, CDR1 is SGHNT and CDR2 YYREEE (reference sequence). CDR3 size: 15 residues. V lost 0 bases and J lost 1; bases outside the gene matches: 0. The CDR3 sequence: CASSLGTSGTDTQYF. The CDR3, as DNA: TGTGCCAGCAGCTTGGGGACTAGCGGCACAGATACGCAGTATTTT.

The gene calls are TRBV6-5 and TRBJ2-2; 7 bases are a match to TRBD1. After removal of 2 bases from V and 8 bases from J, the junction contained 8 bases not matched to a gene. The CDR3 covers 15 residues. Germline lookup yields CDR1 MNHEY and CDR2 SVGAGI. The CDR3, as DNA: TGTGCCAGCAGTTACCTAACGACAGGGATGGGGGAGCTGTTTTTT. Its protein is CASSYLTTGMGELFF.

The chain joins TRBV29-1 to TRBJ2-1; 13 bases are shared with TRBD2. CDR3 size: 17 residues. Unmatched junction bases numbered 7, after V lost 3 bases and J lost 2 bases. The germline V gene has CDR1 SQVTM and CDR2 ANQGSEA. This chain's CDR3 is CSVEGTSGRVTYNEQFF. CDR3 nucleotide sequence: TGCAGCGTTGAGGGAACTAGCGGGAGGGTCACCTACAATGAGCAGTTCTTC.

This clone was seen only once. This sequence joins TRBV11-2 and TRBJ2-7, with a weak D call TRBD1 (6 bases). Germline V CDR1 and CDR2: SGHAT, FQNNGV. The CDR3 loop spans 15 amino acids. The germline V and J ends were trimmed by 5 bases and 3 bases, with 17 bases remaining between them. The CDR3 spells CASSAPIRTVYEQYF. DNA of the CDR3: TGTGCCAGCAGCGCACCCATACGGACAGTCTACGAGCAGTACTTC.

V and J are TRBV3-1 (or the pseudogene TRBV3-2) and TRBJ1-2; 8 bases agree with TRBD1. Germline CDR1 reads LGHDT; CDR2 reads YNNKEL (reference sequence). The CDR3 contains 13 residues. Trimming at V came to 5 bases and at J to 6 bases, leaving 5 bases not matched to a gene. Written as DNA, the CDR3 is TGTGCCAGCAGCGGGACAGGCTTAGATGGCTACACCTTC. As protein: CASSGTGLDGYTF.

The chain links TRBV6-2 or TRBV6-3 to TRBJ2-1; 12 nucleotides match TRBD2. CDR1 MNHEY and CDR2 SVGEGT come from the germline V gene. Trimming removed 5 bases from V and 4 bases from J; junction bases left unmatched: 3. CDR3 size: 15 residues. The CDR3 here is CASSDTSGRYNEQFF. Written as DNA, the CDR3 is TGTGCCAGCAGTGATACTAGCGGGAGGTACAATGAGCAGTTCTTC.

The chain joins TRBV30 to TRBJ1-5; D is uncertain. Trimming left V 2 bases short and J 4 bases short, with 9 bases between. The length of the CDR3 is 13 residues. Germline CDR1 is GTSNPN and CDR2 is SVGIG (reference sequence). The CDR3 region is CAWSRPGNQPQHF. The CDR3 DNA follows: TGTGCCTGGAGTAGGCCGGGTAATCAGCCCCAGCATTTT.

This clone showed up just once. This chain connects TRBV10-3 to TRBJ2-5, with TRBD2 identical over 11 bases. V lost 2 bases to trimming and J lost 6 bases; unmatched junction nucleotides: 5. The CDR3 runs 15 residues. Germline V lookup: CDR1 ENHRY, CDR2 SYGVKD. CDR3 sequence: CAISETSSGRQTQYF. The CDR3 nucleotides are TGTGCCATCAGTGAGACCTCTAGCGGGAGGCAGACCCAGTACTTC.

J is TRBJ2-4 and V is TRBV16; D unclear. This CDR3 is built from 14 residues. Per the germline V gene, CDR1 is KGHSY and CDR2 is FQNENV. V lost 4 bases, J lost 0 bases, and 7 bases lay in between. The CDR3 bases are TGTGCCAGCAGCCTGAACTTAGCCAAAAACATTCAGTACTTC. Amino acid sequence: CASSLNLAKNIQYF.

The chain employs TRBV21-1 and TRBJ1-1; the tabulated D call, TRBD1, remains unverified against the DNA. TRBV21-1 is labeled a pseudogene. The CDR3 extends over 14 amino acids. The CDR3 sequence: CARTQDRPNTEAFF. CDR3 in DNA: TGTGCCAGGACCCAGGACAGGCCGAACACTGAAGCTTTCTTT.

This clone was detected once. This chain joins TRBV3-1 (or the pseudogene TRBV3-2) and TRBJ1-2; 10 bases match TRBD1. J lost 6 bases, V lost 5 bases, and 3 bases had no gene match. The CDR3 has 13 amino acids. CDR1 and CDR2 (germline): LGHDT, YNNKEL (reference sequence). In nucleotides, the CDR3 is TGTGCCAGCAGCGGGGACAGGGGCCATGGCTACACCTTC. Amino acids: CASSGDRGHGYTF.

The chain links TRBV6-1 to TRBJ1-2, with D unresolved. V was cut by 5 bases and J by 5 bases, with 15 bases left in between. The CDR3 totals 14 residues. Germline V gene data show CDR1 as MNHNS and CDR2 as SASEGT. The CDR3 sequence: CASSPSRGGYGYTF. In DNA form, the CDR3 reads TGTGCCAGCAGTCCATCCCGTGGAGGGTATGGCTACACCTTC.

The CDR3 loop is CASSDLNAGQTLKAFF. The CDR3 bases are TGTGCCAGTAGTGACCTTAATGCGGGACAGACACTGAAAGCTTTCTTT. J is TRBJ1-1 and V is TRBV19, with 7 nucleotides matching TRBD1. The CDR3 consists of 16 residues. From germline, CDR1 is LNHDA and CDR2 SQIVND (reference sequence). The trim removed 5 bases at V and 9 bases at J, leaving 18 bases unmatched.

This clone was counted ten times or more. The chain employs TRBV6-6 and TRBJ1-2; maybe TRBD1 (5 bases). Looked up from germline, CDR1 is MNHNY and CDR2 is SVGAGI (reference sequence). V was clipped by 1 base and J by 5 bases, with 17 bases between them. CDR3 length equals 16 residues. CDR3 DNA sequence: TGTGCCAGCAGTTACTGGCGACACTTACGGGGGTATGGCTACACCTTC. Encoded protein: CASSYWRHLRGYGYTF.

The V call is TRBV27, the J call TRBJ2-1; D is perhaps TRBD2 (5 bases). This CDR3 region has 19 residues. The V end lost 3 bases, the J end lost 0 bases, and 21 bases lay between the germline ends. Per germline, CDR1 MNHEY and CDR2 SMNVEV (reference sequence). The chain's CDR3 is CASSFLGKRATLSYNEQFF. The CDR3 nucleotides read TGTGCCAGCAGTTTCTTAGGGAAGAGGGCTACCCTCTCCTACAATGAGCAGTTCTTC.

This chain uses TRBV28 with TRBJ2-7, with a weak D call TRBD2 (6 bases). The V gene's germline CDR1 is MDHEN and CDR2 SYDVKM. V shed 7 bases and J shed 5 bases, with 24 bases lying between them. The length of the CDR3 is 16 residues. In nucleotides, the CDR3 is TGTGCCAGCACCCCCGGCGGGGTACCCGCCTACGACGAGCAGTACTTC. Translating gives CASTPGGVPAYDEQYF.

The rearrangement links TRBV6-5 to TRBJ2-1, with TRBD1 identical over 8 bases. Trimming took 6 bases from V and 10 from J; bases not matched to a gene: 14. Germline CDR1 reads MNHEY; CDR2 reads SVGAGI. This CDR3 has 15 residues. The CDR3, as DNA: TGTGCCAGCAGGTCCGGGACAGGACGGTTTGAGGAGCAGTTCTTC. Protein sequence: CASRSGTGRFEEQFF.